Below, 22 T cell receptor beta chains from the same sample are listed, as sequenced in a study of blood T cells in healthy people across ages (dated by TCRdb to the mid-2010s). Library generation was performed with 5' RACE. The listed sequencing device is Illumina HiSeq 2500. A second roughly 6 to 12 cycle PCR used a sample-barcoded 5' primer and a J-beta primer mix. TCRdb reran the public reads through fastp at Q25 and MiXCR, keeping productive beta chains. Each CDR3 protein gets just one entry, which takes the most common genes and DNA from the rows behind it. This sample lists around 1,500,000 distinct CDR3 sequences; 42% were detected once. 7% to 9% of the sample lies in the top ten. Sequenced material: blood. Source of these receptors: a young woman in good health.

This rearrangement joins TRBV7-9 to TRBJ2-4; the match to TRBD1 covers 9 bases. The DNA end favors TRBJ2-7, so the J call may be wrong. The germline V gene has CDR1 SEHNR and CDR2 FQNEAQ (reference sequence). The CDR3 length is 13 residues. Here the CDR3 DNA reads TGTGCCAGCAGCCGGGACAGGGAAGTCGAGCAGTACTTC. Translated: CASSRDREVEQYF.

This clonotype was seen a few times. This CDR3 reads CASSRTEGSYEQYF. Written as DNA, the CDR3 is TGTGCCAGCAGTAGGACGGAGGGCTCCTACGAGCAGTACTTC. J is TRBJ2-7 and V is TRBV12-3 or TRBV12-4; D possibly corresponds to TRBD2 (6 bases). The CDR3 sequence is 14 residues long. Trimming left V 5 bases short and J 0 bases short, with 11 bases between.

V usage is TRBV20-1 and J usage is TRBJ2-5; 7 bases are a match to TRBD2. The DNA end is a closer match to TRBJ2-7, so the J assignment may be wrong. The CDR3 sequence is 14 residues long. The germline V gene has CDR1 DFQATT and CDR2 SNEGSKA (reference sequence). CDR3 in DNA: TGCAGTGCTCCGTCCCCGGGGGGAGGCTACGAGCAGTACTTC. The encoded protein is CSAPSPGGGYEQYF.

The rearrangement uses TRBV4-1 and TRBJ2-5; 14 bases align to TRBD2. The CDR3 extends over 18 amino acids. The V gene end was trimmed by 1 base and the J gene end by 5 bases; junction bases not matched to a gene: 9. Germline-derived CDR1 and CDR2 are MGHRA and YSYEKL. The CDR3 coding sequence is TGCGCCAGCAGCCAAGTGAACATGGGACTAGCGGGGGCGGAGACCCAGTACTTC. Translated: CASSQVNMGLAGAETQYF.

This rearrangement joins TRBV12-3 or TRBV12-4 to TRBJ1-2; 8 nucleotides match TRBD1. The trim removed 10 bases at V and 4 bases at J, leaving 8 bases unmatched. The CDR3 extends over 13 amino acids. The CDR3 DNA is TGTGCCACCTCTAGGACAGGGACCTATGGCTACACCTTC. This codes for CATSRTGTYGYTF.

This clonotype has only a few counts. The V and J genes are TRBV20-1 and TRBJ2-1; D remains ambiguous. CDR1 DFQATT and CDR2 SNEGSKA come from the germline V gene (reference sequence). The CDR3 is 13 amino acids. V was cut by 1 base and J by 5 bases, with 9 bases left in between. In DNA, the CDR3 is TGCAGTGCTAGAGGCGCTAGAGACAATGAGCAGTTCTTC. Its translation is CSARGARDNEQFF.

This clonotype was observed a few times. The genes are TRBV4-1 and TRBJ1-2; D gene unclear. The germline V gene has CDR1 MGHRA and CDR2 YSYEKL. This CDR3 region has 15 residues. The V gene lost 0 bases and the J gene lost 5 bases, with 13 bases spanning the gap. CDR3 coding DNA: TGCGCCAGCAGCCAAGAGTGGGCCGAAGGGTATGGCTACACCTTC. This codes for CASSQEWAEGYGYTF.

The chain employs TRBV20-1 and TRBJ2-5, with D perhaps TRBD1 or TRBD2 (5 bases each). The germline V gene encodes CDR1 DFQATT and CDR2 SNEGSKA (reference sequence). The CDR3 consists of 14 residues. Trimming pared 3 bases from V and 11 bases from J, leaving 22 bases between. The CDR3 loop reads CSASTGASLGEQYF. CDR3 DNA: TGCAGTGCTAGTACAGGTGCCTCCCTGGGGGAGCAGTACTTC.

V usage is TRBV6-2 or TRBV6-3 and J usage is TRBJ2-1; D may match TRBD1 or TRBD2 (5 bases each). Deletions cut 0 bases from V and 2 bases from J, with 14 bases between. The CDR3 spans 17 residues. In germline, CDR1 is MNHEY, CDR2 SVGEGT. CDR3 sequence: CASSYSGRESAYNEQFF. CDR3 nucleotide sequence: TGTGCCAGCAGTTACTCCGGCAGGGAGTCTGCCTACAATGAGCAGTTCTTC.

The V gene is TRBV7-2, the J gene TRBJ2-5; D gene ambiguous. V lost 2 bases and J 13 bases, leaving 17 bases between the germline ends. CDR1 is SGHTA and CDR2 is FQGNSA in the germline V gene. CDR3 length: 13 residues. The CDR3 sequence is CASSLSSFRIPYF. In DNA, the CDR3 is TGTGCCAGCAGCTTAAGCAGTTTTCGGATCCCGTACTTC.

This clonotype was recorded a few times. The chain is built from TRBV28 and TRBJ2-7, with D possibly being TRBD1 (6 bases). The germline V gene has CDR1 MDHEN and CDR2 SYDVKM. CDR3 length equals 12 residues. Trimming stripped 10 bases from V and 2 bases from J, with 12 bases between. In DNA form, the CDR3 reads TGTGCCACCCACAGGGAGACCTACGAGCAGTACTTC. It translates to CATHRETYEQYF.

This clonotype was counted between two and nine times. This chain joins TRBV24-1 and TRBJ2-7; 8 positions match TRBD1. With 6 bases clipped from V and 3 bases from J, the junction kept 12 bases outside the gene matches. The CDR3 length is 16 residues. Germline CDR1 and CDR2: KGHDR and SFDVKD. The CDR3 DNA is TGTGCCACCAGTCCACAATTCGGACAGGGTAGCTACGAGCAGTACTTC. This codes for CATSPQFGQGSYEQYF.

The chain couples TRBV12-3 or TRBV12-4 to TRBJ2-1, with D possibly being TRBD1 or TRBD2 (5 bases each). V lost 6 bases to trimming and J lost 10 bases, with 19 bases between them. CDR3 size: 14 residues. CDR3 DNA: TGTGCCAGCAGCCGACAGCGGCAGTATGGGGAGCAGTTCTTC. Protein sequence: CASSRQRQYGEQFF.

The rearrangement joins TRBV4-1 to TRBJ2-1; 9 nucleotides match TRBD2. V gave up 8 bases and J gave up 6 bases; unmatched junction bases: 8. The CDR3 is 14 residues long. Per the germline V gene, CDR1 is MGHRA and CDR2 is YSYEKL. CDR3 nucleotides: TGCGCCAGCCTTCGAGTTAGCGGGAGCAATGAGCAGTTCTTC. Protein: CASLRVSGSNEQFF.

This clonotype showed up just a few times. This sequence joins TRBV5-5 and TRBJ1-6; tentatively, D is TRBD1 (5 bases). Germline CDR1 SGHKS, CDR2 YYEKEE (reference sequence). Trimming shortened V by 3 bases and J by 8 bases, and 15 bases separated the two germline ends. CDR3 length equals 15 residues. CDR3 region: CASSSSGGSHSPLHF. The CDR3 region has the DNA TGTGCCAGCAGCTCTTCGGGGGGTTCTCATTCACCCCTCCACTTT.

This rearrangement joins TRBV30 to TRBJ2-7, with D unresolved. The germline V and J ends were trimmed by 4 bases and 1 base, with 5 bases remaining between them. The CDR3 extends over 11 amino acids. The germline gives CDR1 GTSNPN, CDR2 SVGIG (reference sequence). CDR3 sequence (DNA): TGTGCCTGGACTCAATCCTACGAGCAGTACTTC. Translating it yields CAWTQSYEQYF. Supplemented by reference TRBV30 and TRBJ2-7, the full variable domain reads SQTIHQWPATLVQPVGSPLSLECTVEGTSNPNLYWYRQAAGRGLQLLFYSVGIGQISSEVPQNLSASRPQDRQFILSSKKLLLSDSGFYLCAWTQSYEQYFGPGTRLTVT.

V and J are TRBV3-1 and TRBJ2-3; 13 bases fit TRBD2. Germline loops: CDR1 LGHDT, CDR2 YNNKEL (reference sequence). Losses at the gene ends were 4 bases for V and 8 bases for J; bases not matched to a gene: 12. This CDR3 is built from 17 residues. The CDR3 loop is CASSLNGLAGAEGTQYF. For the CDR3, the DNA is TGTGCCAGCAGCCTAAACGGACTAGCGGGGGCCGAGGGTACGCAGTATTTT.

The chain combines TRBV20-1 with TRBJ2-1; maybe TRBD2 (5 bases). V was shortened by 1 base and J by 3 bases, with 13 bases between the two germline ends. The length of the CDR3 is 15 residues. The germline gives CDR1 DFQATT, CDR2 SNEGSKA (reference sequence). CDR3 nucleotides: TGCAGTGCTAGAGTGGGAGTTACACTCTACAATGAGCAGTTCTTC. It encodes CSARVGVTLYNEQFF.

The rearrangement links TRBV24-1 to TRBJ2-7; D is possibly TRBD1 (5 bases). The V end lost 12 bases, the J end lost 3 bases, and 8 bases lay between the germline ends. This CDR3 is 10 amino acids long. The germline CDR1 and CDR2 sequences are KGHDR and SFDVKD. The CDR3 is CAPQGYEQYF. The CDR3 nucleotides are TGTGCCCCGCAGGGCTACGAGCAGTACTTC.

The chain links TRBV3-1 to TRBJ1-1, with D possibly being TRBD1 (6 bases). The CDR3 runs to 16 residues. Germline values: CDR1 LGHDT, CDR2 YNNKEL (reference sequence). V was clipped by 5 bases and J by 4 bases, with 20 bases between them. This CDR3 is CASSFLRGAGGTEAFF. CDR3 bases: TGTGCCAGCAGCTTCTTACGGGGGGCGGGGGGCACTGAAGCTTTCTTT.

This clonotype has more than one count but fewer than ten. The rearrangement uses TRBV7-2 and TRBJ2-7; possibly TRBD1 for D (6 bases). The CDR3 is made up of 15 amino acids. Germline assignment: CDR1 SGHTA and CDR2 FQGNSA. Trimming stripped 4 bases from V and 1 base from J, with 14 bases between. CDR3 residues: CASSSRSQGSYEQYF. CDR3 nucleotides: TGTGCCAGCAGCTCTAGGAGCCAGGGGTCCTACGAGCAGTACTTC. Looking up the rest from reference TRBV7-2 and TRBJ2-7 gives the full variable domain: GAGVSQSPSNKVTEKGKDVELRCDPISGHTALYWYRQSLGQGLEFLIYFQGNSAPDKSGLPSDRFSAERTGGSVSTLTIQRTQQEDSAVYLCASSSRSQGSYEQYFGPGTRLTVT.

The CDR3 here is CASSQDLRGPGNTIYF. For the CDR3, the DNA is TGTGCCAGCAGCCAAGATCTAAGGGGGCCTGGAAACACCATATATTTT. The chain couples TRBV3-1 to TRBJ1-3; 7 nucleotides match TRBD1. The ends lost 0 bases at V and 2 bases at J; junction bases unmatched: 4. This CDR3 is built from 16 residues. Looked up from germline, CDR1 is LGHDT and CDR2 is YNNKEL (reference sequence).